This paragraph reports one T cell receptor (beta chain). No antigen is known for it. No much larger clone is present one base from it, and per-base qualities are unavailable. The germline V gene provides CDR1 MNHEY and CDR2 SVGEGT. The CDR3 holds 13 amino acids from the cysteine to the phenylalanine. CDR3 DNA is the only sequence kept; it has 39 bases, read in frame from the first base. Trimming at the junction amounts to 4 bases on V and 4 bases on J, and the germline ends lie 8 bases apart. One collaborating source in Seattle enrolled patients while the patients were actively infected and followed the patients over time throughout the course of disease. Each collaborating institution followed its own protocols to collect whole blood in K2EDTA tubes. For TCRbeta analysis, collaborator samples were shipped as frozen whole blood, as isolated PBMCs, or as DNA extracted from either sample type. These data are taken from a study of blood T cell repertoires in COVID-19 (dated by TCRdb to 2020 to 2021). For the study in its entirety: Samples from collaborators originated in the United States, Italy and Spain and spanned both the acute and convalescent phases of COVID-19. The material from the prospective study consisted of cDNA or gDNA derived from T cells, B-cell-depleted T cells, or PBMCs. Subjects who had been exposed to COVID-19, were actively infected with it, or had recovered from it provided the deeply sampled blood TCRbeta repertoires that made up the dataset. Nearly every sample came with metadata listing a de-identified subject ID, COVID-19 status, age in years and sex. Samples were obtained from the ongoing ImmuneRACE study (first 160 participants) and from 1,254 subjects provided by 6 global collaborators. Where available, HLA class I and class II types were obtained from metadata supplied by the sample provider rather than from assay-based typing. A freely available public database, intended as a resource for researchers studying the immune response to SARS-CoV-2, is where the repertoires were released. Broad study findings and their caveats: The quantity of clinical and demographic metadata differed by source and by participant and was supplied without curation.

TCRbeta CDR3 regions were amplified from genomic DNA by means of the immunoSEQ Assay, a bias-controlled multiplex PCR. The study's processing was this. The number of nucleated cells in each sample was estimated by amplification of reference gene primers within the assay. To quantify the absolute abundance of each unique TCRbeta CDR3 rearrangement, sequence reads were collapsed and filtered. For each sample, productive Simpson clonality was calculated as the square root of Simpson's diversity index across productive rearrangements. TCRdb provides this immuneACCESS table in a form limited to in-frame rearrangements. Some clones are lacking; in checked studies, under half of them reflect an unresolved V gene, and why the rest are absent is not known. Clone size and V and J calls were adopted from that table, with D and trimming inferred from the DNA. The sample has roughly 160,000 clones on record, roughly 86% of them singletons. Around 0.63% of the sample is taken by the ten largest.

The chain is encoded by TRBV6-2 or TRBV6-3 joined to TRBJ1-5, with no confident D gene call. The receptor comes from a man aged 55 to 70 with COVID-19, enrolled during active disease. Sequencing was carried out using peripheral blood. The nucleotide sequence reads TGTGCCAGCAGTTTGAAGGAGAATCAGCCCCAGCATTTT. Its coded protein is CASSLKENQPQHF.